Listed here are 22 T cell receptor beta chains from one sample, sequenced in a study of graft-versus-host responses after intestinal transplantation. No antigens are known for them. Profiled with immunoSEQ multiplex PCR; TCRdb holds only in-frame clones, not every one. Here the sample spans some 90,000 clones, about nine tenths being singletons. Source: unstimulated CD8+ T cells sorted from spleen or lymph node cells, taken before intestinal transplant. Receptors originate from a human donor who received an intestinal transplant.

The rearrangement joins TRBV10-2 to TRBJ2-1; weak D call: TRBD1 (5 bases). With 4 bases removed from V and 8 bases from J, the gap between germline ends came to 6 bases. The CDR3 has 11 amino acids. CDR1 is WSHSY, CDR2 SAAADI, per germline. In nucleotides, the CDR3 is TGCGCCAGCAGTGTGGGGCATGAGCAGTTCTTC. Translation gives CASSVGHEQFF.

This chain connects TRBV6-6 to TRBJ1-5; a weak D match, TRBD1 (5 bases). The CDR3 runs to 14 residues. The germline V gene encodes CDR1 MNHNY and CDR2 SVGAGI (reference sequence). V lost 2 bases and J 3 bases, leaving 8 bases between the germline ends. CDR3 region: CASSYGALNQPQHF. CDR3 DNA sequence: TGTGCCAGCAGTTACGGGGCGCTCAATCAGCCCCAGCATTTT.

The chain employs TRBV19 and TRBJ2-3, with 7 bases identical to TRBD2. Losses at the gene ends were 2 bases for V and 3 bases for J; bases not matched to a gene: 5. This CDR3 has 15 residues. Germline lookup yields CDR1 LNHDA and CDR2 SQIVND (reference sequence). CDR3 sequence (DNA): TGTGCCAGTAGTATAAGCGGGGCGGGAACAGATACGCAGTATTTT. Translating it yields CASSISGAGTDTQYF. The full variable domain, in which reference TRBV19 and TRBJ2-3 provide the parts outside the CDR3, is DGGITQSPKYLFRKEGQNVTLSCEQNLNHDAMYWYRQDPGQGLRLIYYSQIVNDFQKGDIAEGYSVSREKKESFPLTVTSAQKNPTAFYLCASSISGAGTDTQYFGPGTRLTVL.

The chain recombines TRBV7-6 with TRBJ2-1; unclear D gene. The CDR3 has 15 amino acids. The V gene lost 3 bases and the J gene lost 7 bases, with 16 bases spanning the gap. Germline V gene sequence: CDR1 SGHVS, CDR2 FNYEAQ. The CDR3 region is CASSFYKPPENEQFF. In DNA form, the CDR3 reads TGTGCCAGCAGCTTTTACAAACCACCAGAAAATGAGCAGTTCTTC.

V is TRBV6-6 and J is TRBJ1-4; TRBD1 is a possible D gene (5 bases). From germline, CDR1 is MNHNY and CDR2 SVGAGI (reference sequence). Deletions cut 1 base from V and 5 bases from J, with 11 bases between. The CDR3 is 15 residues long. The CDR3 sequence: CASSYFRTLNEKLFF. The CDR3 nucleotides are TGTGCCAGCAGTTACTTTCGGACACTAAATGAAAAACTGTTTTTT.

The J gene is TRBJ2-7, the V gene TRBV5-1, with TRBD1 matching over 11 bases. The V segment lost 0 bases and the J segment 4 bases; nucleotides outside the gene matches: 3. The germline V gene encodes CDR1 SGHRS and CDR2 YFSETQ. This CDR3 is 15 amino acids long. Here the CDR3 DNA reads TGCGCCAGCAGCTTGGCAGGGGACAGGGGGTACGAGCAGTACTTC. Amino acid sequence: CASSLAGDRGYEQYF.

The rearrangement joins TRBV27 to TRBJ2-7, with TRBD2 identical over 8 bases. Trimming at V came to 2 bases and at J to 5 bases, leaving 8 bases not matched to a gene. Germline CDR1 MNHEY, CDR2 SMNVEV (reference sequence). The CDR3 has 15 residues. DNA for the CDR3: TGTGCCAGCAGTTTAAGATCGGGGGGGCCGGACGAGCAGTACTTC. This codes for CASSLRSGGPDEQYF.

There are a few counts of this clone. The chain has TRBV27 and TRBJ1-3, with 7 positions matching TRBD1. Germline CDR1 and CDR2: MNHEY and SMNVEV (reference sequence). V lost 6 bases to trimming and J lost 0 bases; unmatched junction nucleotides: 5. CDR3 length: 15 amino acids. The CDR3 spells CASSLAGGSGNTIYF. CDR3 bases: TGTGCCAGCAGCTTGGCAGGGGGCTCTGGAAACACCATATATTTT.

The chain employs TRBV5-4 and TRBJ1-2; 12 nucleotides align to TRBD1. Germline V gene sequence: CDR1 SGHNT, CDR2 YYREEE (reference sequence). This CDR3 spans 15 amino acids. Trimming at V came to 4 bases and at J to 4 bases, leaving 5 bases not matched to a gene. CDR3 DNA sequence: TGTGCCAGCAGCCTAAAGGGACAGGGGGCCTATGGCTACACCTTC. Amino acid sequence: CASSLKGQGAYGYTF.

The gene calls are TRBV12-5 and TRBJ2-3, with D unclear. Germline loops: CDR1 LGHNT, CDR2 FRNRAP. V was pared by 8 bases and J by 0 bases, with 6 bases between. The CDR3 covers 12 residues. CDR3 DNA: TGTGCTAGTTTCGAGAGCACAGATACGCAGTATTTT. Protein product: CASFESTDTQYF.

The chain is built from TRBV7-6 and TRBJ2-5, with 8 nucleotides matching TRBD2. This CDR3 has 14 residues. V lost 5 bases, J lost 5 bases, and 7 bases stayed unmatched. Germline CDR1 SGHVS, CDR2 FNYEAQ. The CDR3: CASSTGAGEETQYF. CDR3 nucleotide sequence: TGTGCCAGCAGCACTGGAGCGGGAGAGGAGACCCAGTACTTC.

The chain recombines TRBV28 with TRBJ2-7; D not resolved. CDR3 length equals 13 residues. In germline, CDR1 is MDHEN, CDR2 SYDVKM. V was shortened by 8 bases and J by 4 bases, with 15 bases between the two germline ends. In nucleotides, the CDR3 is TGTGCCAGCGCCGACCGCCCCCATTACGAGCAGTACTTC. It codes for CASADRPHYEQYF.

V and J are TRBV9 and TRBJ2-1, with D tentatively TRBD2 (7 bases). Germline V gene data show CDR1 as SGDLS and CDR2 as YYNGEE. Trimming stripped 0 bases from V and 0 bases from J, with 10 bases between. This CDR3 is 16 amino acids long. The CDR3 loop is CASSVEGGVSYNEQFF. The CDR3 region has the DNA TGTGCCAGCAGCGTAGAAGGGGGGGTCTCCTACAATGAGCAGTTCTTC.

The CDR3 loop is CASSPTVENTEAFF. The DNA of the CDR3 is TGTGCCAGCAGTCCGACAGTGGAGAACACTGAAGCTTTCTTT. V is TRBV6-1 and J is TRBJ1-1, with TRBD1 as a possible D gene (5 bases). This CDR3 region has 14 residues. V was shortened by 5 bases and J by 1 base, with 11 bases between the two germline ends. CDR1 and CDR2 (germline): MNHNS, SASEGT.

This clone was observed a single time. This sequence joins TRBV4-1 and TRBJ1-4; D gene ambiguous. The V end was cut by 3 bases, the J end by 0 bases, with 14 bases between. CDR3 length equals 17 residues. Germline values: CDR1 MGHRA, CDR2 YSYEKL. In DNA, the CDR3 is TGCGCCAGCAGCCAGTCCGGCGGCCGTGCAACTAATGAAAAACTGTTTTTT. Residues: CASSQSGGRATNEKLFF.

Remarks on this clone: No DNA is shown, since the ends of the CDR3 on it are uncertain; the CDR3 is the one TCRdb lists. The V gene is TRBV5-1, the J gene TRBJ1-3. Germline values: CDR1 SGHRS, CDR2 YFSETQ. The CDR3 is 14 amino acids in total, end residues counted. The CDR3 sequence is CASSFGAGRNTIYF.

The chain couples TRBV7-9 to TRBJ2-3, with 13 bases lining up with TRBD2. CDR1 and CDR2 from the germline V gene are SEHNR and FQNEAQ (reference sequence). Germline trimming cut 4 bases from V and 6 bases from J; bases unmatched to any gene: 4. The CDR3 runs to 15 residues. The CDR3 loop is CASSSWTSGSDTQYF. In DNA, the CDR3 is TGTGCCAGCAGCTCATGGACTAGCGGGAGTGATACGCAGTATTTT. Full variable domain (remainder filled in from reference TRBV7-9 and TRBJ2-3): DTGVSQNPRHKITKRGQNVTFRCDPISEHNRLYWYRQTLGQGPEFLTYFQNEAQLEKSRLLSDRFSAERPKGSFSTLEIQRTEQGDSAMYLCASSSWTSGSDTQYFGPGTRLTVL.

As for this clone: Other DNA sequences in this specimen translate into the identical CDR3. The CDR3 DNA reads TGTGCCAGCAGTTTACCTACCGCTGAGATCAACACCGGGGAGCTGTTTTTT. Protein product: CASSLPTAEINTGELFF. The chain employs TRBV28 and TRBJ2-2; D gene unclear. The ends were cut back, 2 bases at V and 2 bases at J, with 15 bases in the middle. Germline V gene data show CDR1 as MDHEN and CDR2 as SYDVKM. CDR3 size: 17 residues.

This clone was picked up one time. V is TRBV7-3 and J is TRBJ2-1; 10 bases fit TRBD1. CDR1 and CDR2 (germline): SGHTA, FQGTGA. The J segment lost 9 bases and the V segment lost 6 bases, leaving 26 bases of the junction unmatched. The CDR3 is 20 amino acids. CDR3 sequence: CASSPGTGVSGRKISVEQFF. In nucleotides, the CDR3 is TGTGCCAGCAGTCCCGGGACAGGGGTCAGCGGGAGAAAAATCTCGGTTGAGCAGTTCTTC.

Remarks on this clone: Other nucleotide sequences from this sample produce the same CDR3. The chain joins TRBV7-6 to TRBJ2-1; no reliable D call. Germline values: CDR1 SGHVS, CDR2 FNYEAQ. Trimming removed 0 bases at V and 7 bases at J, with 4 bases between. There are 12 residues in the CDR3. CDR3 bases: TGTGCCAGCAGCTTAGCGGTGAATGAGCAGTTCTTC. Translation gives CASSLAVNEQFF.

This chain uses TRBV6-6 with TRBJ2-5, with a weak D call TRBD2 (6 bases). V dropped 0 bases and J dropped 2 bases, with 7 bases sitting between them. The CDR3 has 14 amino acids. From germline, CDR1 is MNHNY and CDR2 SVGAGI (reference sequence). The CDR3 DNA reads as TGTGCCAGCAGTTACTCCGGAGGGCAAGAGACCCAGTACTTC. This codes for CASSYSGGQETQYF.

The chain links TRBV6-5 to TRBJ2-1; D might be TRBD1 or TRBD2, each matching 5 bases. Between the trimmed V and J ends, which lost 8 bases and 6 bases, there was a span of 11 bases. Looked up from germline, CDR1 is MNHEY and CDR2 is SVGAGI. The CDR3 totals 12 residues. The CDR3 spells CASGGGVNEQFF. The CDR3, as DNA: TGTGCCAGCGGGGGTGGGGTCAATGAGCAGTTCTTC.